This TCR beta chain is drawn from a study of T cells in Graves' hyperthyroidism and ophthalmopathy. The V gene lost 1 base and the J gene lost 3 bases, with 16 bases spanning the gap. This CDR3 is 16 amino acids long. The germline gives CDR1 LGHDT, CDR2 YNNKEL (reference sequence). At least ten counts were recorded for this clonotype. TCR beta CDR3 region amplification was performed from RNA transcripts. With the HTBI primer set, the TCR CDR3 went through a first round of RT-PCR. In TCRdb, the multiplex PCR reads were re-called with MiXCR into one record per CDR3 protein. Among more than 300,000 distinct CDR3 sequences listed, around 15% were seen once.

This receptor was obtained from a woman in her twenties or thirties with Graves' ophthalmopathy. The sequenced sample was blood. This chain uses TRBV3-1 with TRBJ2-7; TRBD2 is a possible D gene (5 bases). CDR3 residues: CASSQGGPQRHYEQYF. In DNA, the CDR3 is TGTGCCAGCAGCCAAGGCGGGCCTCAGAGGCACTACGAGCAGTACTTC.